These 15 T cell receptor beta chains were all obtained from the same sample, sequenced in a study of blood T cell repertoires in COVID-19. Data came from immunoSEQ multiplex PCR; TCRdb stores just in-frame clones and leaves some out. The data show about 92,000 clones, about two thirds seen once. The sequencing input was peripheral blood. Source of these receptors: a woman aged 55-69 years in a cohort sampled during active or convalescent COVID-19.

This chain joins TRBV5-1 and TRBJ1-3; D not certain. The length of the CDR3 is 15 residues. Looked up from germline, CDR1 is SGHRS and CDR2 is YFSETQ. V gave up 0 bases and J gave up 1 base, with 8 bases separating them. The CDR3: CASSLGSTSGNTIYF. The CDR3 DNA reads as TGCGCCAGCAGCTTGGGGTCTACTTCTGGAAACACCATATATTTT.

The rearrangement links TRBV5-4 to TRBJ2-1, with TRBD2 matching over 12 bases. Germline loops: CDR1 SGHNT, CDR2 YYREEE (reference sequence). Unmatched junction bases numbered 5, after V lost 3 bases and J lost 4 bases. CDR3 length: 16 amino acids. The CDR3, as DNA: TGTGCCAGCAGCTCGGCTAGCGGGGGGGTGTACAATGAGCAGTTCTTC. Encoded protein: CASSSASGGVYNEQFF.

The chain has TRBV10-1 and TRBJ1-1, with TRBD1 matching 8 bases. J lost 5 bases, V lost 5 bases, and 7 bases had no gene match. In germline, CDR1 is WNHNN, CDR2 SYGVQD (reference sequence). This CDR3 spans 14 amino acids. CDR3 sequence reads: CASSLGQGGTEAFF. CDR3 sequence (DNA): TGCGCCAGCAGTCTTGGACAGGGTGGGACTGAAGCTTTCTTT.

CDR3 coding DNA: TGTGCCAGCAGAGGACAGGGGTCATACAATGAGCAGTTCTTC. This encodes CASRGQGSYNEQFF. V gene TRBV25-1 combines with J gene TRBJ2-1; 9 positions agree with TRBD1. The germline V gene encodes CDR1 MGHDK and CDR2 SYGVNS. With V trimmed by 6 bases and J by 4 bases, 4 bases remained unmatched. The length of the CDR3 is 14 residues.

The chain couples TRBV18 to TRBJ2-5, with 7 nucleotides matching TRBD2. This CDR3 comprises 13 residues. The junction had 2 bases not matched to a gene; V was cut back by 2 bases and J by 5 bases. Germline CDR1 KGHSH, CDR2 LQKENI. The CDR3 loop is CASSPIGGETQYF. CDR3 in DNA: TGTGCCAGCTCACCAATCGGGGGGGAGACCCAGTACTTC.

This chain joins TRBV6-6 and TRBJ2-7, with 7 nucleotides matching TRBD1. Trimming cost V 5 bases and J 6 bases; bases outside gene matches: 10. The CDR3 extends over 14 amino acids. CDR1 is MNHNY and CDR2 is SVGAGI in the germline V gene (reference sequence). CDR3 amino acids: CASSLRQGLFEQYF. The CDR3 DNA reads as TGTGCCAGCAGTCTCAGACAGGGTTTGTTCGAGCAGTACTTC.

Ten or more counts support this clone. The chain couples TRBV11-2 to TRBJ1-2, with TRBD1 as a possible D gene (6 bases). Germline CDR1 reads SGHAT; CDR2 reads FQNNGV. V lost 5 bases to trimming and J lost 1 base, with 11 bases between them. The CDR3 is 14 residues long. CDR3 sequence: CASSPTGHNYGYTF. CDR3 coding DNA: TGTGCCAGCAGCCCCACGGGACATAACTATGGCTACACCTTC.

J is TRBJ2-1 and V is TRBV2; D is possibly TRBD2 (6 bases). The CDR3 runs 15 residues. The V end was cut by 3 bases, the J end by 0 bases, with 9 bases between. CDR1 is SNHLY, CDR2 FYNNEI, per germline. The CDR3 sequence: CASSDSGVSYNEQFF. The CDR3 DNA sequence: TGTGCCAGCAGTGATTCGGGGGTCTCCTACAATGAGCAGTTCTTC.

The rearrangement links TRBV12-5 to TRBJ2-7; TRBD2 might be the D (5 bases). The germline V and J ends were trimmed by 3 bases and 0 bases, with 6 bases remaining between them. The CDR3 runs to 13 residues. CDR1 is LGHNT, CDR2 FRNRAP, per germline. CDR3 region: CASGFGDSYEQYF. CDR3 DNA: TGTGCTAGTGGTTTCGGGGACTCCTACGAGCAGTACTTC.

This clone was seen more than once but under ten times. The rearrangement uses TRBV7-8 and TRBJ2-5, with D possibly being TRBD2 (5 bases). The CDR3 is made up of 16 amino acids. The V gene lost 0 bases and the J gene lost 1 base, with 12 bases spanning the gap. Germline V gives CDR1 SGHVS, CDR2 FQNEAQ. CDR3 DNA sequence: TGTGCCAGCAGCTTAGCCCTGGGAGCGCCCCAAGAGACCCAGTACTTC. Its protein product is CASSLALGAPQETQYF.

This clone was counted once. V gene TRBV9 combines with J gene TRBJ2-3; 11 bases agree with TRBD2. V lost 2 bases and J lost 5; bases outside the gene matches: 7. Germline-derived CDR1 and CDR2 are SGDLS and YYNGEE. CDR3 length equals 16 residues. The CDR3 loop reads CASSVTTSGEEDTQYF. CDR3 nucleotides: TGTGCCAGCAGCGTGACGACTAGCGGGGAGGAAGATACGCAGTATTTT.

The chain is built from TRBV29-1 and TRBJ1-1; possible D gene TRBD1, 5 bases. The CDR3 extends over 13 amino acids. Germline V gene sequence: CDR1 SQVTM, CDR2 ANQGSEA. The V gene lost 5 bases and the J gene lost 1 base, with 11 bases spanning the gap. The CDR3 sequence: CSVRQGTNTEAFF. For the CDR3, the DNA is TGCAGCGTTCGTCAGGGAACGAACACTGAAGCTTTCTTT.

In its sample, this clone was seen a few times. V gene TRBV29-1 combines with J gene TRBJ1-2, with a possible D match to TRBD1 (6 bases). Trimming pared 6 bases from V and 3 bases from J, leaving 14 bases between. The CDR3 loop spans 13 amino acids. The germline V gene encodes CDR1 SQVTM and CDR2 ANQGSEA. Written as DNA, the CDR3 is TGCAGCGTCGGGGACACCCTTTACTATGGCTACACCTTC. Translated: CSVGDTLYYGYTF.

The V gene is TRBV9, the J gene TRBJ2-5; possible D gene TRBD2, 6 bases. The germline V gene has CDR1 SGDLS and CDR2 YYNGEE. The CDR3 loop spans 14 amino acids. Deletions cut 0 bases from V and 10 bases from J, with 16 bases between. CDR3 amino acids: CASSVGGGVVDQYF. The CDR3 nucleotides read TGTGCCAGCAGCGTAGGGGGCGGGGTGGTGGACCAGTACTTC.

The V gene is TRBV7-2, the J gene TRBJ2-7, with D possibly matching TRBD2 (5 bases). Trimming removed 4 bases from V and 3 bases from J, with 13 bases in between. Germline lookup yields CDR1 SGHTA and CDR2 FQGNSA. The CDR3 runs to 14 residues. The CDR3 nucleotides read TGTGCCAGCAGCTCCCGGGATTACCTCTACGAGCAGTACTTC. The encoded protein is CASSSRDYLYEQYF.